This passage covers 9 T cell receptor beta chains from one sample sequenced in a study of blood T cell repertoires in COVID-19. Some clones are missing from TCRdb's copy, which holds only in-frame ones; the method was immunoSEQ multiplex PCR. The sample consists of 300,000 to 500,000 clones, approximately 87% of them appearing once. The sample taken for sequencing was PBMCs or T cells enriched from blood (not recorded which). The source of these receptors is a woman in her 30s with acute COVID-19.

The sample holds one count of this clone. This rearrangement joins TRBV18 to TRBJ2-2; 9 bases match TRBD1. The CDR3 has 16 residues. Germline V gene sequence: CDR1 KGHSH, CDR2 LQKENI. V gave up 3 bases and J gave up 2 bases; unmatched junction bases: 4. The CDR3 region has the DNA TGTGCCAGCTCACCTTGGGGACAGGGAAACACCGGGGAGCTGTTTTTT. It specifies CASSPWGQGNTGELFF. The whole variable domain, remainder taken from reference TRBV18 and TRBJ2-2, is NAGVMQNPRHLVRRRGQEARLRCSPMKGHSHVYWYRQLPEEGLKFMVYLQKENIIDESGMPKERFSAEFPKEGPSILRIQQVVRGDSAAYFCASSPWGQGNTGELFFGEGSRLTVL.

The CDR3 protein is CASSLFVGTNTEAFF. The DNA for the CDR3 is TGCGCCAGCAGCTTGTTCGTGGGCACGAACACTGAAGCTTTCTTT. The chain links TRBV5-1 to TRBJ1-1; no clear D. Germline CDR1 and CDR2: SGHRS and YFSETQ. This CDR3 is built from 15 residues. V lost 1 base, J lost 1 base, and 11 bases lay in between.

V gene TRBV7-9 combines with J gene TRBJ1-4; 7 nucleotides align to TRBD1. The germline V gene has CDR1 SEHNR and CDR2 FQNEAQ (reference sequence). V lost 2 bases to trimming and J lost 5 bases; unmatched junction nucleotides: 5. CDR3 length: 15 residues. The CDR3 reads CASSLMTGLNEKLFF. The CDR3 coding sequence is TGTGCCAGCAGCTTAATGACAGGGCTGAATGAAAAACTGTTTTTT.

The chain employs TRBV5-1 and TRBJ2-1; no definite D call. This CDR3 is 12 amino acids long. CDR1 and CDR2 (germline): SGHRS, YFSETQ. The germline V and J ends were trimmed by 3 bases and 3 bases, with 4 bases remaining between them. CDR3 sequence (DNA): TGCGCCAGCAGCTCCCTCTACAATGAGCAGTTCTTC. It encodes CASSSLYNEQFF.

The chain employs TRBV13 and TRBJ2-3, with a tentative D call TRBD2 (7 bases). Germline values: CDR1 PRHDT, CDR2 FYEKMQ (reference sequence). The CDR3 is 16 residues long. The ends were cut back, 1 base at V and 2 bases at J, with 13 bases in the middle. CDR3 region: CASSLARGAFTDTQYF. The CDR3 region has the DNA TGTGCCAGCAGCTTAGCCCGGGGGGCTTTCACAGATACGCAGTATTTT.

V gene TRBV9 combines with J gene TRBJ2-1; 8 positions match TRBD1. Germline loops: CDR1 SGDLS, CDR2 YYNGEE. V shed 4 bases and J 3 bases; nucleotides not matched to a gene: 12. The CDR3 sequence is 17 residues long. The CDR3 nucleotides are TGTGCCAGCAGCATACACAGGGGGGTCCCCCTCTACAATGAGCAGTTCTTC. This codes for CASSIHRGVPLYNEQFF.

This clone was observed once. The CDR3 here is CATSKPGAVGWNTEAFF. The CDR3 DNA sequence: TGTGCCACCAGCAAACCTGGGGCTGTCGGGTGGAACACTGAAGCTTTCTTT. The chain employs TRBV15 and TRBJ1-1; perhaps TRBD1 as D (5 bases). This CDR3 has 17 residues. V shed 4 bases and J shed 1 base, with 19 bases lying between them. CDR1 is LNHNV and CDR2 is YYDKDF in the germline V gene (reference sequence).

In its sample, this clone was seen a few times. The rearrangement uses TRBV10-2 and TRBJ2-3, with D tentatively TRBD2 (6 bases). V lost 2 bases and J 0 bases, leaving 6 bases between the germline ends. The CDR3 has 14 amino acids. CDR1 and CDR2 from the germline V gene are WSHSY and SAAADI. CDR3 sequence (DNA): TGCGCCAGCAGTGAGAGCGGGAGCACAGATACGCAGTATTTT. This sequence encodes CASSESGSTDTQYF.

The rearrangement links TRBV3-1 (or the pseudogene TRBV3-2) to TRBJ1-6; TRBD1 is a possible D gene (6 bases). Germline CDR1 LGHDT, CDR2 YNNKEL (reference sequence). This CDR3 is 13 amino acids long. Trimming stripped 0 bases from V and 16 bases from J, with 13 bases between. Written as DNA, the CDR3 is TGTGCCAGCAGCCAAGATAACAGGGCCCATCTCCACTTT. Translating it yields CASSQDNRAHLHF.